The 6 T cell receptor beta chains below all came from one sample that was sequenced in a study of T cell changes during pregnancy in multiple sclerosis. Some clones are missing from TCRdb's copy, which holds only in-frame ones; the method was immunoSEQ multiplex PCR. Of around 60,000 clones in the sample, 91% were seen once. This sample comprised CD4+ T cells from peripheral blood mononuclear cells, obtained after pregnancy. Every receptor here comes from a female donor in good health, enrolled as a control in a pregnancy study.

The J gene is TRBJ1-6, the V gene TRBV5-1; a possible D gene is TRBD1 (5 bases). The CDR3 is 16 residues long. V dropped 4 bases and J dropped 6 bases, with 17 bases sitting between them. The germline gives CDR1 SGHRS, CDR2 YFSETQ. The CDR3 coding sequence is TGCGCCAGCAGCCCGGGGGTGGGGGAACGTAATTCACCCCTCCACTTT. It specifies CASSPGVGERNSPLHF.

The CDR3 spells CSVEQGQGIIDTEAFF. The CDR3 DNA sequence: TGCAGCGTTGAGCAGGGACAGGGAATAATCGACACTGAAGCTTTCTTT. The V call is TRBV29-1, the J call TRBJ1-1; 9 bases match TRBD1. The CDR3 loop spans 16 amino acids. The junction had 11 bases not matched to a gene; V was cut back by 3 bases and J by 3 bases. Germline CDR1 is SQVTM and CDR2 is ANQGSEA.

Comment on this clone: The junction does not match germline at one end; this may be a read error. The chain employs TRBV7-7 and TRBJ1-4; D gene uncertain. Germline CDR1 and CDR2: SSHAT and FNYEAQ (reference sequence). The CDR3 sequence is 15 residues long. The chain's CDR3 is CASSEGSTLNEKLFF. CDR3 sequence (DNA): TGTGCTAGCAGCGAAGGTAGCACACTGAATGAAAAACTGTTTTTT.

The chain joins TRBV2 to TRBJ2-7; the D gene is possibly TRBD1 (6 bases). V lost 7 bases and J 2 bases, leaving 12 bases between the germline ends. The CDR3 totals 13 residues. From germline, CDR1 is SNHLY and CDR2 FYNNEI. In DNA, the CDR3 is TGTGCCAGCACAGCTCAGGGGCCCTACGAGCAGTACTTC. It is translated as CASTAQGPYEQYF. The variable domain in full, completed from reference TRBV2 and TRBJ2-7, reads EPEVTQTPSHQVTQMGQEVILRCVPISNHLYFYWYRQILGQKVEFLVSFYNNEISEKSEIFDDQFSVERPDGSNFTLKIRSTKLEDSAMYFCASTAQGPYEQYFGPGTRLTVT.

This chain uses TRBV5-4 with TRBJ2-3; TRBD1 is a possible D gene (5 bases). CDR1 is SGHNT and CDR2 is YYREEE in the germline V gene (reference sequence). V shed 3 bases and J shed 4 bases, with 18 bases lying between them. The CDR3 totals 16 residues. In DNA, the CDR3 is TGTGCCAGCAGCTACCCAGGGAAGCGCGATCCAGATACGCAGTATTTT. Its protein product is CASSYPGKRDPDTQYF. The full variable domain, in which reference TRBV5-4 and TRBJ2-3 provide the parts outside the CDR3, is ETGVTQSPTHLIKTRGQQVTLRCSSQSGHNTVSWYQQALGQGPQFIFQYYREEENGRGNFPPRFSGLQFPNYSSELNVNALELDDSALYLCASSYPGKRDPDTQYFGPGTRLTVL.

The V gene is TRBV9, the J gene TRBJ2-2; TRBD2 is a possible D gene (7 bases). Germline V gene data show CDR1 as SGDLS and CDR2 as YYNGEE. The CDR3 extends over 15 amino acids. The V end was cut by 8 bases, the J end by 7 bases, with 21 bases between. CDR3 in DNA: TGTGCCAGTAGAGGGGGGGCCTCGACGGTCGGGGAGCTGTTTTTT. This translates into CASRGGASTVGELFF.